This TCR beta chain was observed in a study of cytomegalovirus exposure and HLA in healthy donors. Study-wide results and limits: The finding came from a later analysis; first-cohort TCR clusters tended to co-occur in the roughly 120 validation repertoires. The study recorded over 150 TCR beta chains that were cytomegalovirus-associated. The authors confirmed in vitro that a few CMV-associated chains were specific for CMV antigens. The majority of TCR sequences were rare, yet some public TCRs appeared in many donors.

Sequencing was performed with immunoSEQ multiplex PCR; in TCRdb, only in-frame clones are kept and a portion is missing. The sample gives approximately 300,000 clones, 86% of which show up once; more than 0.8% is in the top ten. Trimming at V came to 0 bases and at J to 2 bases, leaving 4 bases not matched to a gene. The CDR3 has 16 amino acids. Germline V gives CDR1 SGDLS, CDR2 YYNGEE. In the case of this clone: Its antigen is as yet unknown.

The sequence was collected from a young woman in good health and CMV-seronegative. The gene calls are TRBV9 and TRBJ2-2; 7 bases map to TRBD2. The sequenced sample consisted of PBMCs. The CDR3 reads CASSVVPAGNTGELFF. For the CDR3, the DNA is TGTGCCAGCAGCGTAGTTCCAGCGGGAAACACCGGGGAGCTGTTTTTT.